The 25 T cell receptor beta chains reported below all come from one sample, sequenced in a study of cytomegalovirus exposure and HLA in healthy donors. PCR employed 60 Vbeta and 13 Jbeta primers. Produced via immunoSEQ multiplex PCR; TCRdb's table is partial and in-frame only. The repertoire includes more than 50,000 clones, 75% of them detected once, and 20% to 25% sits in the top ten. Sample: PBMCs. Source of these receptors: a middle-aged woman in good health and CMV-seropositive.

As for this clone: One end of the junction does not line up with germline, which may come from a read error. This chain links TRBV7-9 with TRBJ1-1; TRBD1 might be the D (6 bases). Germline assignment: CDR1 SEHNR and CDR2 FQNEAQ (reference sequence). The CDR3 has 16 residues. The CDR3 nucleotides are TGTTCCAGCAGCGCCCGGATTAGACAGGATAACACTGAAGCTTTCTTT. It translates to CSSSARIRQDNTEAFF.

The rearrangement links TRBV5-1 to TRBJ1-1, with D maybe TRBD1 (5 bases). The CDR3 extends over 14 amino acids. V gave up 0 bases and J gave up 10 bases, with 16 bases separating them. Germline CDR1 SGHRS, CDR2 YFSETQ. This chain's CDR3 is CASSLERQLEGAFF. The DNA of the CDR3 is TGCGCCAGCAGCTTGGAGAGACAGTTGGAAGGAGCTTTCTTT.

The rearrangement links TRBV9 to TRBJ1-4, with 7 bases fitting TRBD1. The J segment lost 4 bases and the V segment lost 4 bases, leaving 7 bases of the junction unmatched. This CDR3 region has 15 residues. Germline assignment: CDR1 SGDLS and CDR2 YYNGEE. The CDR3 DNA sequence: TGTGCCAGCAGCACCCGTGACAGGGTTAATGAAAAACTGTTTTTT. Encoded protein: CASSTRDRVNEKLFF. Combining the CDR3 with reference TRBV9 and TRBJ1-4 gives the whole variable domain DSGVTQTPKHLITATGQRVTLRCSPRSGDLSVYWYQQSLDQGLQFLIQYYNGEERAKGNILERFSAQQFPDLHSELNLSSLELGDSALYFCASSTRDRVNEKLFFGSGTQLSVL.

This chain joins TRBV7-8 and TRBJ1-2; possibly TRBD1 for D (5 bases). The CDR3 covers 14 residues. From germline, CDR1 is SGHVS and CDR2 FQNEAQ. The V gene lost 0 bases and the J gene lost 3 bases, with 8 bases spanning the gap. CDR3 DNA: TGTGCCAGCAGCTTAGCGGAGGGGCACTATGGCTACACCTTC. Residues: CASSLAEGHYGYTF. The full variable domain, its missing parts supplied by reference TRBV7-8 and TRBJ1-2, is GAGVSQSPRYKVAKRGQDVALRCDPISGHVSLFWYQQALGQGPEFLTYFQNEAQLDKSGLPSDRFFAERPEGSVSTLKIQRTQQEDSAVYLCASSLAEGHYGYTFGSGTRLTVV.

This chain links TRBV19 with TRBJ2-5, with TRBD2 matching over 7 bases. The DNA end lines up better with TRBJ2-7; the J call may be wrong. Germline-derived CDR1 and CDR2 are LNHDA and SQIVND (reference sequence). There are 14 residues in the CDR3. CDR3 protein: CASSPEAGPYEQYF. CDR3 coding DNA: TGTGCCAGTAGTCCGGAAGCGGGACCATACGAGCAGTACTTC.

The CDR3 DNA sequence: TGTGCCAGCAGTGTCGGAGGGACCGGGGAGCTGTTTTTT. The encoded protein is CASSVGGTGELFF. The V and J genes are TRBV2 and TRBJ2-2; D might be TRBD2 (6 bases). Germline assignment: CDR1 SNHLY and CDR2 FYNNEI. This CDR3 spans 13 amino acids. V lost 4 bases to trimming and J lost 5 bases, with 8 bases between them.

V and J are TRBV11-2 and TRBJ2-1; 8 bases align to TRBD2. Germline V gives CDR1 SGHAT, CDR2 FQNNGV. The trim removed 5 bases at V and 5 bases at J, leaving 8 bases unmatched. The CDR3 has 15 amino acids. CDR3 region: CASSLRGGLNNEQFF. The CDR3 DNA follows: TGTGCCAGCAGCCTACGGGGGGGTCTTAACAATGAGCAGTTCTTC.

The CDR3 DNA reads as TGTGCCAGCAGCCAGACATACATGAACACTGAAGCTTTCTTT. It translates to CASSQTYMNTEAFF. The V and J genes are TRBV11-2 and TRBJ1-1; no firm D call. Germline V gene lookup returns CDR1 SGHAT and CDR2 FQNNGV. Trimming removed 5 bases at V and 0 bases at J, with 10 bases between. The length of the CDR3 is 14 residues.

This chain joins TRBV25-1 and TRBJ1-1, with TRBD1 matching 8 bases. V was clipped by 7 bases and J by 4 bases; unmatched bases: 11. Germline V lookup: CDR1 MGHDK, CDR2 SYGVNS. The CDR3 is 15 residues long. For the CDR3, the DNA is TGTGCCAGCACAAATATTCGAACAGGGGGCACTGAAGCTTTCTTT. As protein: CASTNIRTGGTEAFF.

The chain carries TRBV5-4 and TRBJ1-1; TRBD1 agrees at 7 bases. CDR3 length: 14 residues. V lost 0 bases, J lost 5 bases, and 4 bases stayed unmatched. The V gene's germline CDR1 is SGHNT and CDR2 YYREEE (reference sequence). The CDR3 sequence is CASSLVDRETEAFF. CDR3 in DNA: TGTGCCAGCAGCTTGGTCGACAGGGAGACTGAAGCTTTCTTT.

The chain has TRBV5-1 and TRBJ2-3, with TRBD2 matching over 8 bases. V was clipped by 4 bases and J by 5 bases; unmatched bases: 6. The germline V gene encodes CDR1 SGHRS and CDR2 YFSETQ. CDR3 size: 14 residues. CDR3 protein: CASSLSGGKDTQYF. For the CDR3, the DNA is TGCGCCAGCAGCCTCAGCGGGGGTAAAGATACGCAGTATTTT.

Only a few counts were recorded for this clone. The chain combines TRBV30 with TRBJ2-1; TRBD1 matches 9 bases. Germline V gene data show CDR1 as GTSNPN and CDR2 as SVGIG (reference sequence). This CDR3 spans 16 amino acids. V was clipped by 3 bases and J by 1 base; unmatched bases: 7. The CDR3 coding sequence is TGTGCCTGGAGGACTTCGGACAGGGGTTCCTACAATGAGCAGTTCTTC. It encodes CAWRTSDRGSYNEQFF.

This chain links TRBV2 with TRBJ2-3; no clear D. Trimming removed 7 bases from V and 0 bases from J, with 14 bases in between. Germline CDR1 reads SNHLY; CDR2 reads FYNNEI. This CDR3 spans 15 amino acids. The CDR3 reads CASTRRGPSTDTQYF. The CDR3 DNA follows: TGTGCCAGCACCAGAAGAGGCCCGAGCACAGATACGCAGTATTTT.

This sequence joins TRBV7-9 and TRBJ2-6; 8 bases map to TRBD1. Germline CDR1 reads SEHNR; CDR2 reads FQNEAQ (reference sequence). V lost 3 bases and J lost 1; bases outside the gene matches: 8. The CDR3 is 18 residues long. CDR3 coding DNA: TGTGCCAGCAGCTTTTCAGGGGGCGCTGGGTCTGGGGCCAACGTCCTGACTTTC. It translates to CASSFSGGAGSGANVLTF.

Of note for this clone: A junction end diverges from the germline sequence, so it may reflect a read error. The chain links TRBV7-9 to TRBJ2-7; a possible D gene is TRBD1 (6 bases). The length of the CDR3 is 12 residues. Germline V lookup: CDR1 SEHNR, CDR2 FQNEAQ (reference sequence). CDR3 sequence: CSSSLEGGEQYF. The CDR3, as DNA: TGTTCCAGCAGCTTAGAAGGGGGCGAGCAGTACTTC.

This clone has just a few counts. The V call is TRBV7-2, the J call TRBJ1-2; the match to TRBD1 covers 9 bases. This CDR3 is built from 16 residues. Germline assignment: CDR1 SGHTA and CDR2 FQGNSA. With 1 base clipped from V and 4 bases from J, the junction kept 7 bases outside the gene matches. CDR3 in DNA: TGTGCCAGCAGCTTAGGAAGGGGACAGGGCGGCTATGGCTACACCTTC. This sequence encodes CASSLGRGQGGYGYTF.

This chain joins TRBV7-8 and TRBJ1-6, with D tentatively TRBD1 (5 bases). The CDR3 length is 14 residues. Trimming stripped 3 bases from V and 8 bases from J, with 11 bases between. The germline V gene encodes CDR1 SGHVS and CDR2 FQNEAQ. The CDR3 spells CASSFGGTDSPLHF. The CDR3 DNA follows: TGTGCCAGCAGCTTCGGGGGGACGGATTCACCCCTCCACTTT.

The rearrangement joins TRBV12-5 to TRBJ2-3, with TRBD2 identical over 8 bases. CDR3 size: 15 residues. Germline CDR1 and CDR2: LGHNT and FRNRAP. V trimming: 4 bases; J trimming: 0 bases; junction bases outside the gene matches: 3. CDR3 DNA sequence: TGTGCTAGTGGTTCAAGCGGGGGTAGCACAGATACGCAGTATTTT. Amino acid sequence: CASGSSGGSTDTQYF.

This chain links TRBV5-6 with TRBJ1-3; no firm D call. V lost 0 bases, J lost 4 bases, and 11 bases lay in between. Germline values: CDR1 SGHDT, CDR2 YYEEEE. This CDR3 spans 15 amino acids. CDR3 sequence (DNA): TGTGCCAGCAGCTTGGCCGGAAGAGGCGGAAACACCATATATTTT. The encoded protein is CASSLAGRGGNTIYF.

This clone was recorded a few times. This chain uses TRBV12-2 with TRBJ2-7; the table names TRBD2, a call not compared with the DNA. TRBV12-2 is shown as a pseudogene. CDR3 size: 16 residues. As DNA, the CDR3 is TGTGCAAGTCGCCCCGGAAAGAACGGGGGAGTCAGCGAGCAGTACTTC. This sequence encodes CASRPGKNGGVSEQYF.

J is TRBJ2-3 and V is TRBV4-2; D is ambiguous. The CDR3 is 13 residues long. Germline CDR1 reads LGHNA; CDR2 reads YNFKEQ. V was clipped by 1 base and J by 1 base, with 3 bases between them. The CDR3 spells CASSQARTDTQYF. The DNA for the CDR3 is TGTGCCAGCAGCCAAGCTCGCACAGATACGCAGTATTTT.

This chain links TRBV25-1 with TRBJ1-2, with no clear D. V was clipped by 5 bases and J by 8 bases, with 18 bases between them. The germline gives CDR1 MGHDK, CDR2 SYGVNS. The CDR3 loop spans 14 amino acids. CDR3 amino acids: CASSRAGRERGYTF. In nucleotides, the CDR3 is TGTGCCAGCAGTCGAGCGGGGAGGGAGAGGGGCTACACCTTC.

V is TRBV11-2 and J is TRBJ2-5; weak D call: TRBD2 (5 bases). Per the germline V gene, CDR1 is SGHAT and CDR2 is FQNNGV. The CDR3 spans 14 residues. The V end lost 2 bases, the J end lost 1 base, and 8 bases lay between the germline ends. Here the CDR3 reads CASSLRRGQETQYF. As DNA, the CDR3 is TGTGCCAGCAGCTTAAGACGGGGCCAAGAGACCCAGTACTTC.

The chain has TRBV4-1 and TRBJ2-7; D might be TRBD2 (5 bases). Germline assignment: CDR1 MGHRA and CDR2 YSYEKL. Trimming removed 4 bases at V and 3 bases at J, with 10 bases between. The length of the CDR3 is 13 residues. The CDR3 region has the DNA TGCGCCAGCAGCCTAGGACTGATCTACGAGCAGTACTTC. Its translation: CASSLGLIYEQYF.

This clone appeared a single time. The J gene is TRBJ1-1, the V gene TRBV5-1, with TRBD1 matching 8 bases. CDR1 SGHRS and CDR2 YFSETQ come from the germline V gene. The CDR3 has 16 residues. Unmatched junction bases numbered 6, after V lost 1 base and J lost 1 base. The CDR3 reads CASSLNPQGANTEAFF. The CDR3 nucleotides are TGCGCCAGCAGCTTGAACCCGCAGGGGGCGAACACTGAAGCTTTCTTT.